This T cell receptor (beta chain) was profiled in a study of technical replicates of blood from a handful of donors. Per germline, CDR1 MRHNA and CDR2 SNTAGT. The J segment lost 0 bases and the V segment lost 2 bases, leaving 1 base of the junction unmatched. The CDR3 is made up of 15 amino acids. Using immunoSEQ multiplex PCR, the repertoire was profiled, and TCRdb retains in-frame clones only, with some absent. In the table there are 55,000 to 65,000 clones, approximately 86% of which are singletons. Sample: PBMCs. The sequence was obtained from a human donor in good health. Some clones in this sample may be carry-over from other donors' samples. The gene calls are TRBV6-4 and TRBJ2-1, with 7 positions matching TRBD2. DNA of the CDR3: TGTGCCAGCAGTGACCGGGGGGACTCCTACAATGAGCAGTTCTTC. This sequence encodes CASSDRGDSYNEQFF.